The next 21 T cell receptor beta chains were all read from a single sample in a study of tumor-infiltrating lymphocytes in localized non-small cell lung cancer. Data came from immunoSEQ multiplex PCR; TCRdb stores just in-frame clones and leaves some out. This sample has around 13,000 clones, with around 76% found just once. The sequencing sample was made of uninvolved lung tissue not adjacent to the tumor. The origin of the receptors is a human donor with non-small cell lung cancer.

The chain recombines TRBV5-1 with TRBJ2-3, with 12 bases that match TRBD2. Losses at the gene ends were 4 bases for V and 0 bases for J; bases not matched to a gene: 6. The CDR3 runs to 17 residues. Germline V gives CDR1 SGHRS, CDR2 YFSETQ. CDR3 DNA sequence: TGCGCCAGCAGCCGACTAGCGGGGGCATCTAGCACAGATACGCAGTATTTT. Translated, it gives CASSRLAGASSTDTQYF.

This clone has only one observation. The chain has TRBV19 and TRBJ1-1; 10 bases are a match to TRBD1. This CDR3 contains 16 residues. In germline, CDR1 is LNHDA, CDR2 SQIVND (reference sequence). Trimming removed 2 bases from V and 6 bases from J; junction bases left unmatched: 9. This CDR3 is CASSIPDRGPVAEAFF. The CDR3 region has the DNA TGTGCCAGTAGTATACCTGACAGGGGGCCGGTCGCTGAAGCTTTCTTT.

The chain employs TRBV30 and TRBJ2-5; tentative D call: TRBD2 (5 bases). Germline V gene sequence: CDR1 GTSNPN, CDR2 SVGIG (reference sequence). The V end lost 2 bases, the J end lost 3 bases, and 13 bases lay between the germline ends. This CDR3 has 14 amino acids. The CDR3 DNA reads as TGTGCCTGGAGTCCAAACGTGCGGGAAGAGACCCAGTACTTC. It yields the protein CAWSPNVREETQYF.

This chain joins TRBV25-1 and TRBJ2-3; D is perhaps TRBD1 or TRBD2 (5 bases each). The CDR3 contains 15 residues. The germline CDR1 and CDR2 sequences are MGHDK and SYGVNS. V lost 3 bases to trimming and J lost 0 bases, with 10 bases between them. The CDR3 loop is CASSEGDGSTDTQYF. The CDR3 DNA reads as TGTGCCAGCAGTGAGGGGGATGGCAGCACAGATACGCAGTATTTT. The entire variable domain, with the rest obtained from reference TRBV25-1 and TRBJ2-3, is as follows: EADIYQTPRYLVIGTGKKITLECSQTMGHDKMYWYQQDPGMELHLIHYSYGVNSTEKGDLSSESTVSRIRTEHFPLTLESARPSHTSQYLCASSEGDGSTDTQYFGPGTRLTVL.

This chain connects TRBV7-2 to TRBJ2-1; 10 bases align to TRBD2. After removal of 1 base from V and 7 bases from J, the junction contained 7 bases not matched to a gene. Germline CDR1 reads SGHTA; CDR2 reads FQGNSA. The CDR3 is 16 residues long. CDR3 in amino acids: CASSLEWASGSNEQFF. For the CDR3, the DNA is TGTGCCAGCAGCTTAGAGTGGGCTAGCGGGAGTAATGAGCAGTTCTTC.

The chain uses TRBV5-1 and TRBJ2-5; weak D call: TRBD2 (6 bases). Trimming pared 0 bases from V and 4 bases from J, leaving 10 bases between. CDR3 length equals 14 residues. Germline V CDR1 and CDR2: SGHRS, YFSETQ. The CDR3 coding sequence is TGCGCCAGCAGCTTGGTAGTAGCGGCAGAGACCCAGTACTTC. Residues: CASSLVVAAETQYF.

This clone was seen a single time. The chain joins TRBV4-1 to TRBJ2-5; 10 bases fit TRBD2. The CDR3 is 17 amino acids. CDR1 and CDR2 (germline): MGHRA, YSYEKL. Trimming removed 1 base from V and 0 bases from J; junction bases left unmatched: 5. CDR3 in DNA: TGCGCCAGCAGCCAAGGAGCGACTAGCGGGTACCAAGAGACCCAGTACTTC. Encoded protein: CASSQGATSGYQETQYF.

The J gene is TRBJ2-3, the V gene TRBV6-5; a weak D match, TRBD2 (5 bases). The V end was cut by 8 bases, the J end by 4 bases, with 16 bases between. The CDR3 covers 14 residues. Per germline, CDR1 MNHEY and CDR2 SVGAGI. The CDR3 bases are TGTGCCAGCCTCCGGTCGGGGAGTGCAGATACGCAGTATTTT. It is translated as CASLRSGSADTQYF.

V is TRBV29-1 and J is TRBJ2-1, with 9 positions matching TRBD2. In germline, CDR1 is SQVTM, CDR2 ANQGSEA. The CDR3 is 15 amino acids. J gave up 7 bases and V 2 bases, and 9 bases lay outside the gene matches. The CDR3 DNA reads TGCAGCGTTGAAAGCCGTAGCGGGGGAGGAAATGAGCAGTTCTTC. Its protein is CSVESRSGGGNEQFF.

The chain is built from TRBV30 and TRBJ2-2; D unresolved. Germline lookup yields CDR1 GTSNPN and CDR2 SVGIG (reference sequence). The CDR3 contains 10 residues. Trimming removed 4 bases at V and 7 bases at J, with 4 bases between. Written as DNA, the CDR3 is TGTGCCTGGAAGGACGGGGAGCTGTTTTTT. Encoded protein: CAWKDGELFF.

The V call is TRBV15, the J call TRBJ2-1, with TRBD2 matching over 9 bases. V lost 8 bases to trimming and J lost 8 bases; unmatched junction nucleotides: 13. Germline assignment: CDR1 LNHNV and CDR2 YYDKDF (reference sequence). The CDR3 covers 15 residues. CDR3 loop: CATGGEAGGHYEQFF. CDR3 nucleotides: TGTGCCACCGGCGGTGAGGCGGGGGGGCATTATGAGCAGTTCTTC.

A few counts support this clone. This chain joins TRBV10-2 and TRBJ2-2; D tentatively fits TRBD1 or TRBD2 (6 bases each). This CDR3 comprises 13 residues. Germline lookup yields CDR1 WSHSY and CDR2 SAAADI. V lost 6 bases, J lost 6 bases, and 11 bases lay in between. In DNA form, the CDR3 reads TGCGCCAGCAGGACTAGGGGGGCCGGGGAGCTGTTTTTT. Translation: CASRTRGAGELFF.

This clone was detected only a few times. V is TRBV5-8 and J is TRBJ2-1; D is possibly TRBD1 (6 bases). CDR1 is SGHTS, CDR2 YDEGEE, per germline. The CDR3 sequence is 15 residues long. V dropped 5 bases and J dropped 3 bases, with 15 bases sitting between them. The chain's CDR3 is CASSGGRASYNEQFF. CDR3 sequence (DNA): TGTGCCAGCAGTGGGGGCAGGGCGAGCTACAATGAGCAGTTCTTC.

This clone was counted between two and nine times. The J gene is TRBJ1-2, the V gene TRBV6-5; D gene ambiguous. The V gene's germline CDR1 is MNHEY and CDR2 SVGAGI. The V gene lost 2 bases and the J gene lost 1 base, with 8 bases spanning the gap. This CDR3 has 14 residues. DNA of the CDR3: TGTGCCAGCAGTTACACAGACGGTAACTATGGCTACACCTTC. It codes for CASSYTDGNYGYTF.

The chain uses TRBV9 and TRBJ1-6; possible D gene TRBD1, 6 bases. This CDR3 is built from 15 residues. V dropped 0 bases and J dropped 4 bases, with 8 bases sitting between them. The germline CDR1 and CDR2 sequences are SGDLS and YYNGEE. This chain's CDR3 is CASSVATGYNSPLHF. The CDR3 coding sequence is TGTGCCAGCAGCGTAGCGACAGGATATAATTCACCCCTCCACTTT.

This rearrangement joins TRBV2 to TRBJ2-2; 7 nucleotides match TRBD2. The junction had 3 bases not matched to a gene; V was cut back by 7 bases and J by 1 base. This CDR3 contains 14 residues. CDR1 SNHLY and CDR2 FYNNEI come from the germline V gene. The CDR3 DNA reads TGTGCCAGCAAGCGGGACGGGAACACCGGGGAGCTGTTTTTT. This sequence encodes CASKRDGNTGELFF.

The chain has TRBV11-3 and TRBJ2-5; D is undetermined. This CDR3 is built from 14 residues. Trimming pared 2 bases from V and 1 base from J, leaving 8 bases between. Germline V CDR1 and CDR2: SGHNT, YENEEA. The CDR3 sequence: CASSLRRSQETQYF. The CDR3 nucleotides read TGTGCCAGCAGCTTAAGACGGTCCCAAGAGACCCAGTACTTC.

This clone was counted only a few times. CDR3 loop: CASGLDGLNTEAFF. As DNA, the CDR3 is TGTGCTAGTGGTTTGGACGGATTGAACACTGAAGCTTTCTTT. This chain connects TRBV12-5 to TRBJ1-1; no clear D gene. Between the trimmed V and J ends, which lost 1 base and 0 bases, there was a span of 6 bases. The CDR3 is made up of 14 amino acids. The V gene's germline CDR1 is LGHNT and CDR2 FRNRAP.

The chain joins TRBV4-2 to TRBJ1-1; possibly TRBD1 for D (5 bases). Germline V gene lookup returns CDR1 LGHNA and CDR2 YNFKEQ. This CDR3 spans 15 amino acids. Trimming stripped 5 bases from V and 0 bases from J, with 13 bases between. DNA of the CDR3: TGTGCCAGCAGCTTAGGGACCGAGATGAACACTGAAGCTTTCTTT. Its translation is CASSLGTEMNTEAFF.

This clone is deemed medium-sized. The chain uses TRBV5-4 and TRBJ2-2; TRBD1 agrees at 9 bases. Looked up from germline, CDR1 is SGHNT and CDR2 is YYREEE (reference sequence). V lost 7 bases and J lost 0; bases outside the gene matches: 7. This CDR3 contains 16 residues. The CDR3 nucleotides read TGTGCCAGCGGAGGGAGACAGGGGGCGAACACCGGGGAGCTGTTTTTT. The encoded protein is CASGGRQGANTGELFF.

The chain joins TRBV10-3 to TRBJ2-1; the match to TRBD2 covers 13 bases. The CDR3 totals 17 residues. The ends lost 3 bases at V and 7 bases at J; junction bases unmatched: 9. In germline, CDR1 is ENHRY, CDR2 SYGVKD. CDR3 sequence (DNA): TGTGCCATCAGTGAAACACAACTAGCGGGAGGGCCGAATGAGCAGTTCTTC. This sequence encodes CAISETQLAGGPNEQFF.